This T cell receptor beta chain was profiled in a study of blood T cell repertoires in COVID-19. Study information: Sample material is recorded as cDNA or gDNA derived from T cells, B-cell-depleted T cells, or PBMCs.

Produced via immunoSEQ multiplex PCR; TCRdb's table is partial and in-frame only. The data hold approximately 230,000 clones, with 75% to 90% observed a single time. The CDR3 totals 16 residues. The junction had 8 bases not matched to a gene; V was cut back by 0 bases and J by 5 bases. CDR1 and CDR2 (germline): LNHDA, SQIVND (reference sequence). Symptom resolution, clearance, or two negative PCRs marked the recovered donors of Cohort 3. Sequencing was performed on PBMCs or T cells enriched from blood (not recorded which). The sequence came from a woman under 40 who had recovered from COVID-19. The chain carries TRBV19 and TRBJ1-2, with 8 positions matching TRBD1. The DNA of the CDR3 is TGTGCCAGTAGTATAGATACGACGACAGGGGATTATGGCTACACCTTC. Its protein is CASSIDTTTGDYGYTF.